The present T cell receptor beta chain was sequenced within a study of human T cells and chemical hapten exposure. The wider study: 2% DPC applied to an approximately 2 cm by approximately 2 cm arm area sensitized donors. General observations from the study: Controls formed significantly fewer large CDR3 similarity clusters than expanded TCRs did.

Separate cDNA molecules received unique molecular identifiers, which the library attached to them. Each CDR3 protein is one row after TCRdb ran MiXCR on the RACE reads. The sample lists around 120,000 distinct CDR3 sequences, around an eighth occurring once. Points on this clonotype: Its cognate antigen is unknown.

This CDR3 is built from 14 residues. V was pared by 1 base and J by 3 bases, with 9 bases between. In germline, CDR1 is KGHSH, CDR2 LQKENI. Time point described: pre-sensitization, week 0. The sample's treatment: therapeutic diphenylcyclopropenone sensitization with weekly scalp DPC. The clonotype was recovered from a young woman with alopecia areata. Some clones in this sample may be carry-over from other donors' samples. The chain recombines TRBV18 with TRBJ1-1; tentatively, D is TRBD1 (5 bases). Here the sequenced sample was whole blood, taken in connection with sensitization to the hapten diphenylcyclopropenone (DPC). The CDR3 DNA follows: TGTGCCAGCTCACCACAGCAGGGCGACACTGAAGCTTTCTTT. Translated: CASSPQQGDTEAFF.